This T cell receptor beta chain is drawn from a study of neoadjuvant anti-PD-1 for oral cavity cancer. On the study more broadly: Patients without progression received a fourth nivolumab dose around day 43, then surgical resection on days 50-56.

Six replicates per PBMC sample, mostly from around 500 ng of genomic DNA. Generated by immunoSEQ multiplex PCR, the TCRdb table keeps only in-frame clones and is missing some. The repertoire holds some 17,000 clones, with 50% to 65% as singletons. Turning to this clone: No antigen is known for it.

The patients had HPV-negative, locally advanced oral cavity squamous cell carcinoma. Study-level results: After neoadjuvant nivolumab, PBMC T cell clonality was significantly higher in non-responders than responders.

Germline V CDR1 and CDR2: MRHNA, SNTAGT. The CDR3 sequence is 14 residues long. V gave up 5 bases and J gave up 1 base, with 9 bases separating them. The chain employs TRBV6-4 and TRBJ2-1; D uncertain. The receptor comes from a person aged 35 to 85 with oral cavity squamous cell carcinoma. Sequenced here: PBMCs, sampled before nivolumab (anti-PD-1) treatment. The CDR3 DNA follows: TGTGCCAGCAGTATGGAGAGGTCCTACAATGAGCAGTTCTTC. As protein: CASSMERSYNEQFF.